Below, 30 T cell receptor beta chains from the same sample are listed, as sequenced in a study of graft-versus-host responses after intestinal transplantation. Co-plating was performed using 200,000 CFSE-labeled responder cells and 200,000 irradiated, violet-dye-labeled stimulator cells. Only in-frame clones appear in the TCRdb table, and some are missing; sequencing was by immunoSEQ multiplex PCR. The sample gives 10,000 to 15,000 clones, roughly a third of which show up once; roughly 3.1% is in the top ten. The sequencing here drew on alloreactive CD8+ T cells from a mixed lymphocyte reaction culture, taken before intestinal transplant. Subset meaning: CFSE-low proliferating T cells sorted from roughly six-day pre-transplant mixed lymphocyte reaction (GvH or HvG direction). These receptors were taken from a human patient who received an intestinal transplant.

This clone turned up a few times. The J gene is TRBJ1-5, the V gene TRBV9, with a tentative D call TRBD1 (5 bases). The CDR3 is 15 residues long. V was trimmed by 0 bases and J by 6 bases, leaving 13 bases between them. Germline CDR1 and CDR2: SGDLS and YYNGEE. CDR3 loop: CASSVGSGMSQPQHF. Here the CDR3 DNA reads TGTGCCAGCAGCGTAGGTTCAGGGATGAGTCAGCCCCAGCATTTT.

This clone has a handful of counts. CDR3 sequence reads: CASSFGGRGNQPQHF. CDR3 DNA: TGTGCCAGCAGCTTCGGCGGGAGGGGCAATCAGCCCCAGCATTTT. The chain has TRBV7-2 and TRBJ1-5; D gene uncertain. CDR1 and CDR2 (germline): SGHTA, FQGNSA. The length of the CDR3 is 15 residues. V was pared by 3 bases and J by 2 bases, with 11 bases between.

This clone rates as medium-sized. The chain has TRBV19 and TRBJ2-7; 11 bases align to TRBD2. Germline CDR1 reads LNHDA; CDR2 reads SQIVND (reference sequence). V lost 5 bases to trimming and J lost 0 bases; unmatched junction nucleotides: 18. There are 20 residues in the CDR3. CDR3 sequence (DNA): TGTGCCAGTAGTCCCTCCTCCGGGACAGTTAGCGGGAGGGTCTCCTACGAGCAGTACTTC. It translates to CASSPSSGTVSGRVSYEQYF.

This clone occurred once. The rearrangement uses TRBV4-1 and TRBJ1-2; unclear D gene. The CDR3 runs to 13 residues. From germline, CDR1 is MGHRA and CDR2 YSYEKL. Trimming removed 4 bases at V and 4 bases at J, with 10 bases between. CDR3 in amino acids: CASSRHISYGYTF. The CDR3 DNA reads as TGCGCCAGCAGCCGCCACATATCCTATGGCTACACCTTC.

This clone was seen more than once but under ten times. The V call is TRBV28, the J call TRBJ2-5; weak D call: TRBD1 (7 bases). Germline CDR1 is MDHEN and CDR2 is SYDVKM. The CDR3 totals 15 residues. Trimming removed 7 bases from V and 4 bases from J, with 19 bases in between. The CDR3 here is CASIRVGGQTETQYF. The CDR3 DNA reads as TGTGCCAGCATAAGGGTGGGGGGACAGACAGAGACCCAGTACTTC.

The rearrangement uses TRBV10-3 and TRBJ2-1; D is unresolved. Germline loops: CDR1 ENHRY, CDR2 SYGVKD. V was cut by 10 bases and J by 6 bases, with 10 bases left in between. The CDR3 length is 11 residues. In nucleotides, the CDR3 is TGTGCCACCCAATGGGGCAATGAGCAGTTCTTC. Amino acid sequence: CATQWGNEQFF.

The gene calls are TRBV7-3 and TRBJ2-1; 8 positions match TRBD2. V trimming: 0 bases; J trimming: 2 bases; junction bases outside the gene matches: 0. Germline CDR1 is SGHTA and CDR2 is FQGTGA. The CDR3 runs 15 residues. This chain's CDR3 is CASSLTSGTYNEQFF. The CDR3 DNA reads as TGTGCCAGCAGCTTAACTAGCGGGACCTACAATGAGCAGTTCTTC. Combining the CDR3 with reference TRBV7-3 and TRBJ2-1 gives the whole variable domain GAGVSQTPSNKVTEKGKYVELRCDPISGHTALYWYRQSLGQGPEFLIYFQGTGAADDSGLPNDRFFAVRPEGSVSTLKIQRTERGDSAVYLCASSLTSGTYNEQFFGPGTRLTVL.

V gene TRBV19 combines with J gene TRBJ1-1, with a weak D call TRBD1 (5 bases). CDR1 is LNHDA, CDR2 SQIVND, per germline (reference sequence). V lost 5 bases and J 4 bases, leaving 14 bases between the germline ends. CDR3 length equals 14 residues. The CDR3 nucleotides read TGTGCCAGTAGTCCGGGGGGGGTAGCCACTGAAGCTTTCTTT. It translates to CASSPGGVATEAFF.

This chain uses TRBV27 with TRBJ2-7; 11 positions agree with TRBD1. Germline lookup yields CDR1 MNHEY and CDR2 SMNVEV (reference sequence). The junction had 6 bases not matched to a gene; V was cut back by 4 bases and J by 4 bases. This CDR3 has 15 residues. The CDR3 DNA reads as TGTGCCAGCAGTTATGGGGGACAGGGGGAATACGAGCAGTACTTC. As protein: CASSYGGQGEYEQYF.

This chain joins TRBV11-3 and TRBJ2-7; the D gene is possibly TRBD2 (5 bases). With 6 bases removed from V and 2 bases from J, the gap between germline ends came to 11 bases. The CDR3 runs to 13 residues. Germline lookup yields CDR1 SGHNT and CDR2 YENEEA. The CDR3 spells CASRGGQAYEQYF. CDR3 nucleotides: TGTGCCAGCAGGGGCGGGCAGGCCTACGAGCAGTACTTC.

This clone was seen only a few times. V gene TRBV28 combines with J gene TRBJ1-1; tentative D call: TRBD1 (6 bases). V was trimmed by 5 bases and J by 9 bases, leaving 16 bases between them. Germline loops: CDR1 MDHEN, CDR2 SYDVKM. The CDR3 runs to 13 residues. The chain's CDR3 is CASSPGGGHKAFF. For the CDR3, the DNA is TGTGCCAGCAGTCCCGGGGGGGGGCACAAAGCTTTCTTT.

This clone was seen a handful of times. The J gene is TRBJ2-7, the V gene TRBV9; 8 nucleotides agree with TRBD1. Germline V gives CDR1 SGDLS, CDR2 YYNGEE. The V and J ends lost 4 bases and 2 bases, in that order; junction bases with no gene match: 5. CDR3 length: 14 amino acids. CDR3 coding DNA: TGTGCCAGCAGCACGGGACAGGCGCCCTACGAGCAGTACTTC. Protein product: CASSTGQAPYEQYF.

The chain recombines TRBV19 with TRBJ2-2; TRBD1 might be the D (6 bases). Germline V gene sequence: CDR1 LNHDA, CDR2 SQIVND (reference sequence). CDR3 size: 13 residues. V was cut by 9 bases and J by 4 bases, with 12 bases left in between. CDR3 amino acids: CASRDTLTGELFF. CDR3 DNA: TGTGCCAGCCGGGACACCCTCACCGGGGAGCTGTTTTTT.

V usage is TRBV9 and J usage is TRBJ1-4, with 8 bases matching TRBD1. Germline V gene data show CDR1 as SGDLS and CDR2 as YYNGEE. Losses at the gene ends were 8 bases for V and 6 bases for J; bases not matched to a gene: 9. The CDR3 length is 14 residues. For the CDR3, the DNA is TGTGCCAGTTCTGCCGGGACAGGTTATGAAAAACTGTTTTTT. It translates to CASSAGTGYEKLFF.

A few counts support this clone. The chain links TRBV29-1 to TRBJ1-2; no reliable D call. The CDR3 sequence is 13 residues long. V shed 7 bases and J shed 3 bases, with 15 bases lying between them. The germline V gene encodes CDR1 SQVTM and CDR2 ANQGSEA. Written as DNA, the CDR3 is TGCAGCGGGGAGATTCCAAATTACTATGGCTACACCTTC. This codes for CSGEIPNYYGYTF.

The gene calls are TRBV7-9 and TRBJ1-1; 7 bases match TRBD1. Germline CDR1 and CDR2: SEHNR and FQNEAQ (reference sequence). CDR3 length: 15 amino acids. V lost 2 bases, J lost 7 bases, and 10 bases stayed unmatched. The CDR3 coding sequence is TGTGCCAGCAGCTTACCTATACAGGGGATTAGTGAAGCTTTCTTT. Translating gives CASSLPIQGISEAFF. Full variable domain (outside the CDR3, taken from reference TRBV7-9 and TRBJ1-1): DTGVSQNPRHKITKRGQNVTFRCDPISEHNRLYWYRQTLGQGPEFLTYFQNEAQLEKSRLLSDRFSAERPKGSFSTLEIQRTEQGDSAMYLCASSLPIQGISEAFFGQGTRLTVV.

The chain has TRBV5-4 and TRBJ2-7; no firm D call. CDR3 length: 14 residues. Per the germline V gene, CDR1 is SGHNT and CDR2 is YYREEE (reference sequence). V lost 0 bases, J lost 2 bases, and 9 bases lay in between. Written as DNA, the CDR3 is TGTGCCAGCAGCTTGGTTCCGGCAACCTACGAGCAGTACTTC. Amino acids: CASSLVPATYEQYF. The whole variable domain, filled in from reference TRBV5-4 and TRBJ2-7, reads ETGVTQSPTHLIKTRGQQVTLRCSSQSGHNTVSWYQQALGQGPQFIFQYYREEENGRGNFPPRFSGLQFPNYSSELNVNALELDDSALYLCASSLVPATYEQYFGPGTRLTVT.

The rearrangement uses TRBV27 and TRBJ2-7, with D unresolved. Per germline, CDR1 MNHEY and CDR2 SMNVEV (reference sequence). This CDR3 has 14 amino acids. The germline V and J ends were trimmed by 1 base and 4 bases, with 11 bases remaining between them. The CDR3 region is CASSLYNSAYEQYF. The CDR3 nucleotides are TGTGCCAGCAGTTTATATAACTCAGCATACGAGCAGTACTTC.

V gene TRBV13 combines with J gene TRBJ2-1; no firm D call. Germline CDR1 is PRHDT and CDR2 is FYEKMQ (reference sequence). V was cut by 2 bases and J by 9 bases, with 17 bases left in between. The CDR3 length is 15 residues. Here the CDR3 DNA reads TGTGCCAGCAGCTTATACGGTCTAGGGCGTGTTGAGCAGTTCTTC. The encoded protein is CASSLYGLGRVEQFF.

The chain uses TRBV19 and TRBJ2-1; 10 bases agree with TRBD2. Germline V gene data show CDR1 as LNHDA and CDR2 as SQIVND (reference sequence). CDR3 length: 15 residues. The V and J ends lost 5 bases and 2 bases, in that order; junction bases with no gene match: 3. The CDR3 loop reads CASSPGTSAYNEQFF. The CDR3 DNA is TGTGCCAGTAGTCCCGGGACTAGCGCCTACAATGAGCAGTTCTTC. Full variable domain (outside the CDR3, taken from reference TRBV19 and TRBJ2-1): DGGITQSPKYLFRKEGQNVTLSCEQNLNHDAMYWYRQDPGQGLRLIYYSQIVNDFQKGDIAEGYSVSREKKESFPLTVTSAQKNPTAFYLCASSPGTSAYNEQFFGPGTRLTVL.

This clone has a handful of counts. Likely a read error: the CDR3 ends without its conserved phenylalanine or tryptophan. The limits of the CDR3 on the DNA are not certain, so only TCRdb's listed CDR3 is given. V is TRBV27 and J is TRBJ1-2. Per germline, CDR1 MNHEY and CDR2 SMNVEV (reference sequence). The CDR3 length is 12 residues, termini included. The CDR3 here is CASTRRMRWLHL.

By its share, this clone is medium-sized. The rearrangement uses TRBV19 and TRBJ1-3; D call uncertain. Germline V CDR1 and CDR2: LNHDA, SQIVND (reference sequence). The CDR3 has 15 residues. Between the trimmed V and J ends, which lost 2 bases and 2 bases, there was a span of 10 bases. In DNA form, the CDR3 reads TGTGCCAGTAGTATACTGGGGAGCACTGGAAACACCATATATTTT. Translated, it gives CASSILGSTGNTIYF.

By share, this clone ranks as medium-sized (0.01 to 0.1%). The CDR3 coding sequence is TGCGCCAGCAGCCAAGACAGGGGCCCCTACAATGAGCAGTTCTTC. It translates to CASSQDRGPYNEQFF. J is TRBJ2-1 and V is TRBV4-3, with D possibly TRBD1 on 6 matching bases. The CDR3 loop spans 15 amino acids. V shed 0 bases and J shed 2 bases, with 8 bases lying between them. Germline-derived CDR1 and CDR2 are LGHNA and YSLEER.

The gene calls are TRBV11-2 and TRBJ2-7; 11 nucleotides match TRBD2. Per the germline V gene, CDR1 is SGHAT and CDR2 is FQNNGV. The CDR3 is 16 amino acids. The J segment lost 0 bases and the V segment lost 5 bases, leaving 6 bases of the junction unmatched. The CDR3 region is CASSEMTSGNSYEQYF. CDR3 in DNA: TGTGCCAGCAGCGAAATGACTAGCGGGAACTCCTACGAGCAGTACTTC.

The chain recombines TRBV4-1 with TRBJ2-7; D not resolved. The CDR3 totals 15 residues. Looked up from germline, CDR1 is MGHRA and CDR2 is YSYEKL. Trimming removed 2 bases from V and 0 bases from J, with 11 bases in between. The CDR3 sequence is CASSQRTASSYEQYF. The CDR3 DNA is TGCGCCAGCAGCCAACGAACTGCTAGCTCCTACGAGCAGTACTTC.

The rearrangement uses TRBV11-3 and TRBJ2-1; D remains unclear. CDR1 and CDR2 from the germline V gene are SGHNT and YENEEA. CDR3 length: 11 amino acids. V was pared by 3 bases and J by 9 bases, with 6 bases between. The CDR3 spells CASSFEGEQFF. The CDR3, as DNA: TGTGCCAGCAGCTTTGAAGGTGAGCAGTTCTTC.

CDR3 coding DNA: TGTGCCAGCAGTTTGCAGGGCCGGGAGACCCAGTACTTC. It codes for CASSLQGRETQYF. The V call is TRBV28, the J call TRBJ2-5, with D possibly TRBD1 on 5 matching bases. Germline V gene sequence: CDR1 MDHEN, CDR2 SYDVKM. Trimming took off 3 bases at V and 5 bases at J, with 10 bases between the two ends. This CDR3 has 13 residues.

The chain joins TRBV7-9 to TRBJ1-5, with TRBD1 matching over 10 bases. CDR1 and CDR2 from the germline V gene are SEHNR and FQNEAQ (reference sequence). The CDR3 length is 15 residues. J lost 8 bases, V lost 1 base, and 5 bases had no gene match. DNA for the CDR3: TGTGCCAGCAGCTTAGGGACAGGGGGAAATGAGCCCCAGCATTTT. As protein: CASSLGTGGNEPQHF.

This clone was detected a few times. The rearrangement links TRBV5-4 to TRBJ2-5; D is ambiguous. Trimming took off 5 bases at V and 4 bases at J, with 12 bases between the two ends. This CDR3 region has 13 residues. The germline CDR1 and CDR2 sequences are SGHNT and YYREEE (reference sequence). In DNA, the CDR3 is TGTGCCAGCAGTCCCGACCTAGTAGAGACCCAGTACTTC. Translating it yields CASSPDLVETQYF.

The chain combines TRBV7-3 with TRBJ1-1; D possibly corresponds to TRBD1 (5 bases). V was pared by 5 bases and J by 0 bases, with 10 bases between. The germline CDR1 and CDR2 sequences are SGHTA and FQGTGA. CDR3 length: 14 residues. DNA for the CDR3: TGTGCCAGCAGCCCCGCGGGGGTGAACACTGAAGCTTTCTTT. As protein: CASSPAGVNTEAFF.